This T cell receptor beta chain was identified during a study of cytomegalovirus exposure and HLA in healthy donors. Study-wide findings and caveats: Altogether, some 160 TCR beta chains were recorded as cytomegalovirus-associated. What a later analysis showed was that several of the most significant clusters appeared linked to common viral pathogens.

Nominal health characterized the donors when sampled, though unrecorded immune exposures were likely. Primers for the PCR totalled 60 Vbeta and 13 Jbeta. Per the study methods: There were about 80 million unique TCR beta chains by a later count, and 8.5 million to 14 million of them were shared. TCRdb's copy holds only in-frame clones and misses some; the assay was immunoSEQ multiplex PCR. V and J calls and clone size come straight from that table; D and trimming were deduced from the DNA. The table shows more than 150,000 clones, with 78% occurring only once. V dropped 0 bases and J dropped 1; count of bases not matched to a gene: 3. The CDR3 spans 16 residues. The germline V gene encodes CDR1 LGHNA and CDR2 YSLEER. On this clone itself: What it binds is unknown.

This clonotype was sampled from a woman in her 30s in good health and CMV-seropositive. Source material: PBMCs. This chain uses TRBV4-3 with TRBJ2-3; 8 bases are shared with TRBD2. The CDR3: CASSQDKLAGTDTQYF. For the CDR3, the DNA is TGCGCCAGCAGCCAAGATAAACTAGCGGGCACAGATACGCAGTATTTT.